This T cell receptor (beta chain) was identified during a study of blood T cell repertoires in COVID-19. Overall study context: Researchers got acute and convalescent COVID-19 samples from the United States, Italy and Spain. Sources were T cells, B-cell-depleted T cells, or PBMCs; the material itself was cDNA or gDNA.

Here immunoSEQ multiplex PCR was the method, and the copy in TCRdb shows in-frame clones only, minus some. The table lists 150,000 to 200,000 clones, 78% of them singletons. This clone was seen a single time. Assignments of participants to cohorts depended upon their own reported clinical history. Recovered status in Cohort 3 required two negative PCRs, clearance, or symptom resolution. Per germline, CDR1 SGHTA and CDR2 FQGNSA. Unmatched junction bases numbered 5, after V lost 4 bases and J lost 1 base. This CDR3 spans 17 amino acids. This sequence joins TRBV7-2 and TRBJ2-1, with TRBD2 matching over 12 bases. The sample taken for sequencing was PBMCs or T cells enriched from blood (not recorded which). The sequence was obtained from a woman aged 50 to 60 who had recovered from COVID-19. The CDR3 here is CASSSQLAGGSYNEQFF. The CDR3 DNA reads TGTGCCAGCAGCTCCCAACTAGCGGGAGGATCCTACAATGAGCAGTTCTTC.